The source of this TCR beta chain is a study of prognosis after radiotherapy for stage I lung cancer. Study results and limitations: With medians of approximately 10,000 versus 7,000, unique TCR clone counts fell after stereotactic body radiation therapy.

The CDR3 extends over 15 amino acids. Germline V gene lookup returns CDR1 MDHEN and CDR2 SYDVKM. The trim removed 2 bases at V and 3 bases at J, leaving 7 bases unmatched. Genomic DNA was subjected to two-round multiplex PCR for amplification of TCR beta CDR3. Used in first-round PCR were primers specific to each TRBV and TRBJ gene. TCRdb passed the multiplex PCR reads through MiXCR, listing each CDR3 protein once. Of 20,000 to 30,000 distinct CDR3 sequences listed, around 30% are singletons. This clonotype was seen ten or more times. The antigen remains undetermined. This specimen was PBMCs, taken before or after stereotactic body radiation therapy (not recorded which). This TCR came from a donor over 45 with non-small cell lung cancer. The chain couples TRBV28 to TRBJ2-7; 7 positions match TRBD2. The CDR3 loop is CASSLQISSGYEQYF. CDR3 nucleotides: TGTGCCAGCAGTTTACAGATCTCTAGCGGCTACGAGCAGTACTTC.